The 26 T cell receptor beta chains below all came from one sample that was sequenced in a study of human T cells and chemical hapten exposure. MiXCR, run by TCRdb on the RACE reads, gives a single entry per CDR3 protein. The sample consists of some 300,000 distinct CDR3 sequences, 4.5% to 7% of them appearing once. The time point was: pre-sensitization, week 0. The sample's treatment: therapeutic diphenylcyclopropenone sensitization with weekly scalp DPC. This specimen was whole blood, taken in connection with sensitization to the hapten diphenylcyclopropenone (DPC). The receptor source for this set is a woman aged 18-35 years with alopecia areata. Some clones in this sample may be carry-over from other donors' samples.

Only a few counts were recorded for this clonotype. The chain employs TRBV28 and TRBJ1-1; TRBD1 matches 7 bases. V lost 7 bases and J lost 2; bases outside the gene matches: 10. CDR1 and CDR2 from the germline V gene are MDHEN and SYDVKM. This CDR3 is built from 15 residues. This CDR3 reads CASNLQGQLNTEAFF. CDR3 DNA: TGTGCCAGCAACCTCCAGGGACAGCTAAACACTGAAGCTTTCTTT. The entire variable domain, with the rest obtained from reference TRBV28 and TRBJ1-1, is as follows: DVKVTQSSRYLVKRTGEKVFLECVQDMDHENMFWYRQDPGLGLRLIYFSYDVKMKEKGDIPEGYSVSREKKERFSLILESASTNQTSMYLCASNLQGQLNTEAFFGQGTRLTVV.

This clonotype showed up many times. This chain uses TRBV11-3 with TRBJ2-3; TRBD2 aligns across 8 bases. Germline V gene data show CDR1 as SGHNT and CDR2 as YENEEA. The CDR3 consists of 13 residues. V was clipped by 1 base and J by 11 bases; unmatched bases: 5. The CDR3 loop reads CASSLGTSLKQYF. Here the CDR3 DNA reads TGTGCCAGCAGCTTAGGGACTAGCCTAAAGCAGTATTTT.

This clonotype has a count of ten or more. The chain joins TRBV27 to TRBJ2-3; 7 positions match TRBD1. V lost 4 bases and J lost 3; bases outside the gene matches: 4. The CDR3 sequence is 14 residues long. Germline V gene lookup returns CDR1 MNHEY and CDR2 SMNVEV (reference sequence). This chain's CDR3 is CASSSGQTTDTQYF. The CDR3 DNA follows: TGTGCCAGCAGTTCGGGACAGACGACAGATACGCAGTATTTT.

V usage is TRBV7-2 and J usage is TRBJ1-1; D is uncertain. This CDR3 has 15 amino acids. V was pared by 6 bases and J by 0 bases, with 14 bases between. Germline CDR1 and CDR2: SGHTA and FQGNSA. The CDR3 DNA is TGTGCCAGCAGTAGGAGGCAAGCTATGAACACTGAAGCTTTCTTT. This codes for CASSRRQAMNTEAFF.

This clonotype was seen a few times. The CDR3 DNA reads as TGTGCCACCAGTGACTCGGAATTTACCACGCAGTATTTT. This gives the protein CATSDSEFTTQYF. The chain combines TRBV24-1 with TRBJ2-3; D unclear. The germline V and J ends were trimmed by 4 bases and 9 bases, with 13 bases remaining between them. Germline CDR1 reads KGHDR; CDR2 reads SFDVKD. The CDR3 is 13 amino acids.

This clonotype was picked up many times. This chain joins TRBV6-1 and TRBJ2-3, with 8 bases aligning to TRBD1. V dropped 9 bases and J dropped 6; count of bases not matched to a gene: 20. Germline V CDR1 and CDR2: MNHNS, SASEGT. This CDR3 contains 17 residues. CDR3 DNA sequence: TGTGCCAGTACACCTGGGACAGGCCTGGGGCCTGGGGATACGCAGTATTTT. As protein: CASTPGTGLGPGDTQYF.

Only a few counts were recorded for this clonotype. J is TRBJ2-3 and V is TRBV20-1, with 13 bases fitting TRBD2. CDR3 size: 16 residues. Trimming at V came to 3 bases and at J to 8 bases, leaving 11 bases not matched to a gene. Looked up from germline, CDR1 is DFQATT and CDR2 is SNEGSKA (reference sequence). The chain's CDR3 is CSASPGTSGEPSTQYF. The CDR3 DNA is TGCAGTGCTAGCCCCGGGACTAGCGGGGAGCCCAGTACGCAGTATTTT.

Regarding this clonotype: This may be a read error: a much more frequent sequence differs by one nucleotide. The rearrangement joins TRBV15 to TRBJ1-2, with D tentatively TRBD1 (5 bases). The CDR3 is made up of 15 amino acids. The germline gives CDR1 LNHNV, CDR2 YYDKDF (reference sequence). Trimming took 5 bases from V and 1 from J, leaving 14 bases between them. Here the CDR3 DNA reads TGTGCCACCAGCTGCCGGGACCCCCATAACTATGGCTACACCTTC. It translates to CATSCRDPHNYGYTF.

In its sample, this clonotype was seen a few times. J is TRBJ2-1 and V is TRBV11-3, with 8 bases identical to TRBD1. CDR3 size: 15 residues. The trim removed 0 bases at V and 8 bases at J, leaving 6 bases unmatched. CDR1 is SGHNT and CDR2 is YENEEA in the germline V gene. The DNA for the CDR3 is TGTGCCAGCAGCTTAGATGGTCCCAGGGGGCATGAGCAGTTCTTC. Translation: CASSLDGPRGHEQFF.

This clonotype came up many times. The chain employs TRBV28 and TRBJ2-7; D may be TRBD1 (5 bases). This CDR3 is 13 amino acids long. CDR1 and CDR2 from the germline V gene are MDHEN and SYDVKM. The V gene lost 2 bases and the J gene lost 9 bases, with 14 bases spanning the gap. CDR3: CASSLTSGMRQYF. The CDR3 DNA reads TGTGCCAGCAGTTTAACATCAGGGATGAGGCAGTACTTC.

A few counts support this clonotype. CDR3 sequence: CASSPFGTGVKDNQPQHF. In DNA form, the CDR3 reads TGTGCCAGCAGTCCCTTTGGGACAGGGGTTAAGGACAATCAGCCCCAGCATTTT. The gene calls are TRBV25-1 and TRBJ1-5; 10 nucleotides agree with TRBD1. The CDR3 sequence is 18 residues long. Germline V gene sequence: CDR1 MGHDK, CDR2 SYGVNS. V was clipped by 5 bases and J by 3 bases; unmatched bases: 13.

The J gene is TRBJ2-2, the V gene TRBV11-3; tentative D call: TRBD1 (6 bases). Germline loops: CDR1 SGHNT, CDR2 YENEEA. The ends were cut back, 5 bases at V and 7 bases at J, with 14 bases in the middle. The length of the CDR3 is 14 residues. The CDR3 protein is CASSRDTNDGELFF. The CDR3 nucleotides are TGTGCCAGCAGCCGGGACACGAACGACGGGGAGCTGTTTTTT.

This clonotype was observed a handful of times. This chain uses TRBV2 with TRBJ1-3; D remains ambiguous. Germline-derived CDR1 and CDR2 are SNHLY and FYNNEI. V was pared by 1 base and J by 3 bases, with 7 bases between. This CDR3 contains 14 residues. This CDR3 is CASSEVRDGNTIYF. The DNA of the CDR3 is TGTGCCAGCAGTGAAGTGAGAGATGGAAACACCATATATTTT.

This clonotype was counted only a few times. V and J are TRBV4-3 and TRBJ1-2, with a tentative D call TRBD1 (5 bases). The CDR3 covers 17 residues. V was shortened by 1 base and J by 3 bases, with 18 bases between the two germline ends. Germline loops: CDR1 LGHNA, CDR2 YSLEER. The CDR3 bases are TGCGCCAGCAGCCAAGCCTCATCCAGGGAGGAGTACTATGGCTACACCTTC. It translates to CASSQASSREEYYGYTF.

This clonotype was found many times. The chain is built from TRBV13 and TRBJ2-1; 12 nucleotides match TRBD2. CDR3 length: 17 residues. Germline CDR1 and CDR2: PRHDT and FYEKMQ (reference sequence). Trimming removed 1 base from V and 6 bases from J; junction bases left unmatched: 7. CDR3 residues: CASSLEASGGAGNEQFF. CDR3 DNA: TGTGCCAGCAGCTTAGAGGCTAGCGGGGGGGCAGGCAATGAGCAGTTCTTC.

The sample holds many counts of this clonotype. DNA of the CDR3: TGTGCCAGCAGCTTCCCGACTAGCGGGGGGCCTAGCTCCTACGAGCAGTACTTC. Translating it yields CASSFPTSGGPSSYEQYF. The V call is TRBV5-5, the J call TRBJ2-7; 13 nucleotides line up with TRBD2. Germline CDR1 is SGHKS and CDR2 is YYEKEE (reference sequence). The CDR3 is made up of 18 amino acids. With V trimmed by 2 bases and J by 0 bases, 8 bases remained unmatched. Together with reference TRBV5-5 and TRBJ2-7, the CDR3 gives the full variable domain: DAGVTQSPTHLIKTRGQQVTLRCSPISGHKSVSWYQQVLGQGPQFIFQYYEKEERGRGNFPDRFSARQFPNYSSELNVNALLLGDSALYLCASSFPTSGGPSSYEQYFGPGTRLTVT.

The gene calls are TRBV16 and TRBJ1-1; D may be TRBD1 (5 bases). Deletions cut 4 bases from V and 3 bases from J, with 12 bases between. CDR3 length: 14 amino acids. Germline lookup yields CDR1 KGHSY and CDR2 FQNENV. Here the CDR3 DNA reads TGTGCCAGCAGCCCAGCGGGGGGGGACACTGAAGCTTTCTTT. Protein: CASSPAGGDTEAFF.

This clonotype came up many times. This chain uses TRBV7-2 with TRBJ2-3; D possibly corresponds to TRBD2 (6 bases). The CDR3 runs 14 residues. Germline assignment: CDR1 SGHTA and CDR2 FQGNSA. The V and J ends lost 5 bases and 4 bases respectively, with 13 bases between them. The CDR3 sequence is CASSHGTLPDTQYF. In DNA, the CDR3 is TGTGCCAGCAGCCATGGGACTCTGCCAGATACGCAGTATTTT.

A note on this clonotype: The DNA is omitted, as the CDR3 cannot be located on it reliably, and the CDR3 follows TCRdb's listing. This chain links TRBV6-5 with TRBJ2-2; the D call in the table, TRBD1, was not verified against the DNA. Germline V lookup: CDR1 MNHEY, CDR2 SVGAGI. The CDR3 region is 14 residues in length, termini included. CDR3 sequence: CASSSSGQTGELFF.

This clonotype was recorded many times. The chain joins TRBV27 to TRBJ2-2; the D gene is possibly TRBD1 (6 bases). V was pared by 6 bases and J by 5 bases, with 16 bases between. This CDR3 is built from 15 residues. The germline V gene has CDR1 MNHEY and CDR2 SMNVEV (reference sequence). The CDR3 protein is CASRRAQGWTGELFF. Written as DNA, the CDR3 is TGTGCCAGCAGAAGAGCACAGGGTTGGACCGGGGAGCTGTTTTTT.

The chain links TRBV18 to TRBJ2-1; no clear D gene. CDR3 length: 15 residues. V was pared by 2 bases and J by 0 bases, with 8 bases between. CDR1 is KGHSH, CDR2 LQKENI, per germline. Here the CDR3 reads CASSPTEPSYNEQFF. CDR3 nucleotide sequence: TGTGCCAGCTCACCAACAGAGCCCTCCTACAATGAGCAGTTCTTC.

The chain links TRBV20-1 to TRBJ1-1, with TRBD1 matching 9 bases. The V and J ends lost 7 bases and 0 bases, in that order; junction bases with no gene match: 3. The CDR3 runs 13 residues. The germline gives CDR1 DFQATT, CDR2 SNEGSKA (reference sequence). DNA of the CDR3: TGCAGTGGGGGGACAGGGTTGAACACTGAAGCTTTCTTT. Its translation is CSGGTGLNTEAFF.

V usage is TRBV7-9 and J usage is TRBJ1-2; D possibly corresponds to TRBD1 (6 bases). The V end lost 3 bases, the J end lost 13 bases, and 12 bases lay between the germline ends. Germline V gene sequence: CDR1 SEHNR, CDR2 FQNEAQ (reference sequence). This CDR3 comprises 11 residues. CDR3 nucleotide sequence: TGTGCCAGCAGCTTGCAGGGGCCCCCCACCTTC. Amino acid sequence: CASSLQGPPTF. The complete variable domain, with remaining parts taken from reference TRBV7-9 and TRBJ1-2, reads DTGVSQNPRHKITKRGQNVTFRCDPISEHNRLYWYRQTLGQGPEFLTYFQNEAQLEKSRLLSDRFSAERPKGSFSTLEIQRTEQGDSAMYLCASSLQGPPTFGSGTRLTVV.

This clonotype came up a few times. The rearrangement links TRBV19 to TRBJ2-2; 11 nucleotides match TRBD2. CDR3 size: 15 residues. The V gene's germline CDR1 is LNHDA and CDR2 SQIVND (reference sequence). The V gene end was trimmed by 9 bases and the J gene end by 1 base; junction bases not matched to a gene: 4. CDR3 in amino acids: CASSTSGENTGELFF. The DNA of the CDR3 is TGTGCCAGCTCGACTAGCGGGGAGAACACCGGGGAGCTGTTTTTT. The full variable domain, rest sourced from reference TRBV19 and TRBJ2-2, is DGGITQSPKYLFRKEGQNVTLSCEQNLNHDAMYWYRQDPGQGLRLIYYSQIVNDFQKGDIAEGYSVSREKKESFPLTVTSAQKNPTAFYLCASSTSGENTGELFFGEGSRLTVL.

Ten or more counts support this clonotype. The rearrangement links TRBV5-6 to TRBJ1-1; the match to TRBD1 covers 10 bases. After removal of 4 bases from V and 5 bases from J, the junction contained 8 bases not matched to a gene. In germline, CDR1 is SGHDT, CDR2 YYEEEE. This CDR3 comprises 15 residues. CDR3 residues: CASSRSGQGRTEAFF. CDR3 bases: TGTGCCAGCAGCCGATCGGGACAGGGGAGGACTGAAGCTTTCTTT.

The CDR3 DNA reads as TGCGCCAGCAGCCCGGGCGCAGACGTCTATTCACCCCTCCACTTT. This gives the protein CASSPGADVYSPLHF. V usage is TRBV5-1 and J usage is TRBJ1-6, with D hard to call. This CDR3 is built from 15 residues. Trimming removed 4 bases from V and 8 bases from J, with 16 bases in between. Germline values: CDR1 SGHRS, CDR2 YFSETQ.